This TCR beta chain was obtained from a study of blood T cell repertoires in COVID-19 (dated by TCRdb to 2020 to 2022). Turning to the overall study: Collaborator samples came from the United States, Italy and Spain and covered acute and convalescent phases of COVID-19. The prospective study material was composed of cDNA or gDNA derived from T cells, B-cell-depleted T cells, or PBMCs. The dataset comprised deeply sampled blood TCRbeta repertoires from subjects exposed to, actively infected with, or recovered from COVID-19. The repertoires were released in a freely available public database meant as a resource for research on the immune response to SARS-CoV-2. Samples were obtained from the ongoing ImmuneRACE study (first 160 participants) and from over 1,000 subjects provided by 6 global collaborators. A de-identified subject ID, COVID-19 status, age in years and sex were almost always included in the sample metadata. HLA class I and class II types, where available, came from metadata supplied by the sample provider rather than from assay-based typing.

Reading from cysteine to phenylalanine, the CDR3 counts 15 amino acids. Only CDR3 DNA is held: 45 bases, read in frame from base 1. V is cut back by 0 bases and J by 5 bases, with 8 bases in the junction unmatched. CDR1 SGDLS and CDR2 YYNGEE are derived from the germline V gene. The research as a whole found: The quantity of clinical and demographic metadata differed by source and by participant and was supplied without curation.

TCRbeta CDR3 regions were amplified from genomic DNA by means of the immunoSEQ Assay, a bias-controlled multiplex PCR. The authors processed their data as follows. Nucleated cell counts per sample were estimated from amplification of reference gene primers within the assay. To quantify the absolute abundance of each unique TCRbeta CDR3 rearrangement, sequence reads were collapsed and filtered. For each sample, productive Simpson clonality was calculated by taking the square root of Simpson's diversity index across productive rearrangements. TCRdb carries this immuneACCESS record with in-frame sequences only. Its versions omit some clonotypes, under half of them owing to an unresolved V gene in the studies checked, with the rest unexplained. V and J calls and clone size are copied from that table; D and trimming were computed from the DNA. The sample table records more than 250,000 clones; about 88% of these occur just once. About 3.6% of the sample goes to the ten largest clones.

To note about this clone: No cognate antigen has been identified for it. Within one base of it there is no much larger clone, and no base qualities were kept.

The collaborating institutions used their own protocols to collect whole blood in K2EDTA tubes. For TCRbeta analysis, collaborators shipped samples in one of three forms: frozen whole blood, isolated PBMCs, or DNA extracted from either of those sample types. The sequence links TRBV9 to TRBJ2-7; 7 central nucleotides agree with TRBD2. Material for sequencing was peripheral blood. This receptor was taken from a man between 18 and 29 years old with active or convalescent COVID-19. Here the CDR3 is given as CASSVGGREIDEQYF. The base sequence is TGTGCCAGCAGCGTAGGAGGGCGGGAGATCGACGAGCAGTACTTC.